What follows are 25 T cell receptor beta chains derived from one specimen sequenced in a study of T cell responses to AZD1222 COVID-19 vaccine. Repertoires were generated with immunoSEQ multiplex PCR, while TCRdb's copy carries only in-frame clones and drops some. The sample has about 75,000 clones, approximately 90% seen once. The material was peripheral blood, obtained 28 days after the second dose of the MenACWY control vaccine. The origin of the receptors is an adult who received the MenACWY meningococcal vaccine as a control.

V gene TRBV30 combines with J gene TRBJ1-1, with a weak D call TRBD1 (5 bases). V was trimmed by 2 bases and J by 10 bases, leaving 11 bases between them. CDR1 is GTSNPN, CDR2 SVGIG, per germline (reference sequence). This CDR3 has 11 residues. The chain's CDR3 is CAWSFSGIAFF. The CDR3 coding sequence is TGTGCCTGGAGTTTCTCAGGGATAGCTTTCTTT.

The chain joins TRBV12-3 or TRBV12-4 to TRBJ1-2, with a possible D match to TRBD1 (5 bases). The CDR3 has 13 amino acids. Trimming removed 8 bases from V and 7 bases from J, with 17 bases in between. The CDR3 coding sequence is TGTGCCAGCTCCCAAGTGGGGGAATTTGGCTACACCTTC. Its translation: CASSQVGEFGYTF.

The chain is built from TRBV7-9 and TRBJ2-5; D ambiguous. V was cut by 1 base and J by 4 bases, with 10 bases left in between. Per germline, CDR1 SEHNR and CDR2 FQNEAQ (reference sequence). The CDR3 is made up of 14 amino acids. The CDR3, as DNA: TGTGCCAGCAGCTTAGGGCAGGACGGAGAGACCCAGTACTTC. This translates into CASSLGQDGETQYF.

The DNA of the CDR3 is TGTGCCAGCAGCCGCACGTTAGGCGGCTACACCTTC. Its translation is CASSRTLGGYTF. J is TRBJ1-2 and V is TRBV7-8; D not certain. The germline gives CDR1 SGHVS, CDR2 FQNEAQ. CDR3 length: 12 residues. V dropped 5 bases and J dropped 8 bases, with 12 bases sitting between them.

The rearrangement uses TRBV14 and TRBJ1-1, with TRBD1 as a possible D gene (5 bases). V shed 0 bases and J shed 5 bases, with 10 bases lying between them. The CDR3 loop spans 14 amino acids. The germline gives CDR1 SGHDN, CDR2 FVKESK. Here the CDR3 DNA reads TGTGCCAGCAGCCAAGATCTGGAGGGGACTGAAGCTTTCTTT. It encodes CASSQDLEGTEAFF.

This chain joins TRBV2 and TRBJ1-4; D gene uncertain. The germline CDR1 and CDR2 sequences are SNHLY and FYNNEI. V lost 2 bases and J lost 0, with 16 bases in between. The CDR3 covers 18 residues. CDR3 residues: CASSESRVRKTTNEKLFF. Written as DNA, the CDR3 is TGTGCCAGCAGTGAAAGTCGGGTCCGGAAGACAACTAATGAAAAACTGTTTTTT.

V gene TRBV7-9 combines with J gene TRBJ1-3; TRBD1 agrees at 9 bases. V trimming: 4 bases; J trimming: 2 bases; junction bases outside the gene matches: 9. The CDR3 is made up of 17 amino acids. Germline values: CDR1 SEHNR, CDR2 FQNEAQ (reference sequence). CDR3 nucleotide sequence: TGTGCCAGCAGCTCGGGACAGGGCGCTTTTACTGGAAACACCATATATTTT. Translation: CASSSGQGAFTGNTIYF. Drawing the rest from reference TRBV7-9 and TRBJ1-3, the complete variable domain is DTGVSQNPRHKITKRGQNVTFRCDPISEHNRLYWYRQTLGQGPEFLTYFQNEAQLEKSRLLSDRFSAERPKGSFSTLEIQRTEQGDSAMYLCASSSGQGAFTGNTIYFGEGSWLTVV.

The V gene is TRBV11-2, the J gene TRBJ2-1; TRBD1 matches at 7 bases. Trimming removed 1 base from V and 6 bases from J; junction bases left unmatched: 3. The CDR3 is 14 amino acids. CDR1 and CDR2 from the germline V gene are SGHAT and FQNNGV. The CDR3 DNA follows: TGTGCCAGCAGCTTAGCGGGACAGACCAATGAGCAGTTCTTC. Encoded protein: CASSLAGQTNEQFF.

The V call is TRBV5-6, the J call TRBJ1-4, with 8 bases aligning to TRBD1. Germline assignment: CDR1 SGHDT and CDR2 YYEEEE. V shed 2 bases, J shed 7 bases, and the junction held 4 bases outside the gene matches. CDR3 size: 14 residues. This CDR3 is CASSFRGLVEKLFF. The CDR3 DNA sequence: TGTGCCAGCAGCTTCAGGGGGCTGGTTGAAAAACTGTTTTTT. Based on the CDR3 plus reference TRBV5-6 and TRBJ1-4, the full variable domain is DAGVTQSPTHLIKTRGQQVTLRCSPKSGHDTVSWYQQALGQGPQFIFQYYEEEERQRGNFPDRFSGHQFPNYSSELNVNALLLGDSALYLCASSFRGLVEKLFFGSGTQLSVL.

V is TRBV2 and J is TRBJ1-2; D possibly corresponds to TRBD1 (5 bases). The CDR3 extends over 14 amino acids. CDR1 and CDR2 from the germline V gene are SNHLY and FYNNEI. The V end was cut by 1 base, the J end by 4 bases, with 10 bases between. CDR3 DNA sequence: TGTGCCAGCAGTGAAGTCGACAGACGCTATGGCTACACCTTC. Its protein product is CASSEVDRRYGYTF.

The rearrangement links TRBV5-1 to TRBJ2-7; possibly TRBD1 or TRBD2 for D (5 bases each). V dropped 5 bases and J dropped 0 bases, with 12 bases sitting between them. The CDR3 length is 14 residues. Germline assignment: CDR1 SGHRS and CDR2 YFSETQ. CDR3 amino acids: CASRGELFSYEQYF. CDR3 DNA: TGCGCCAGCAGGGGGGAACTGTTCTCCTACGAGCAGTACTTC.

This clone appeared a few times. The chain recombines TRBV12-3 or TRBV12-4 with TRBJ1-1, with 7 nucleotides matching TRBD1. This CDR3 is 13 amino acids long. J was trimmed by 3 bases and V by 6 bases; bases with no gene match: 4. The CDR3 nucleotides are TGTGCCAGCAGCAGAGACAGGGACACTGAAGCTTTCTTT. Translated, it gives CASSRDRDTEAFF.

This rearrangement joins TRBV27 to TRBJ1-2; D remains unclear. Trimming took 2 bases from V and 4 from J, leaving 8 bases between them. This CDR3 comprises 13 residues. Germline lookup yields CDR1 MNHEY and CDR2 SMNVEV (reference sequence). CDR3 protein: CASSLTRSYGYTF. The CDR3, as DNA: TGTGCCAGCAGTTTAACCCGCAGCTATGGCTACACCTTC.

J is TRBJ2-7 and V is TRBV1; the D segment call TRBD1 is taken from the table without a DNA check. TRBV1 is annotated as a pseudogene. The CDR3 covers 14 residues. CDR3 residues: CTSSPRTVSYEQYF. The CDR3 region has the DNA TGCACCAGCAGCCCCCGGACAGTCTCCTACGAGCAGTACTTC.

V is TRBV19 and J is TRBJ1-2; TRBD1 is a possible D gene (5 bases). This CDR3 has 17 residues. Germline CDR1 reads LNHDA; CDR2 reads SQIVND (reference sequence). Trimming took off 6 bases at V and 0 bases at J, with 20 bases between the two ends. CDR3 region: CASSLGAQGTANYGYTF. CDR3 nucleotides: TGTGCCAGTAGCCTAGGGGCCCAGGGTACAGCTAACTATGGCTACACCTTC.

The chain links TRBV5-6 to TRBJ1-3; possibly TRBD1 for D (5 bases). Germline V lookup: CDR1 SGHDT, CDR2 YYEEEE. The CDR3 is 16 residues long. With 1 base removed from V and 2 bases from J, the gap between germline ends came to 13 bases. This CDR3 reads CASSLFQLGAGNTIYF. CDR3 nucleotides: TGTGCCAGCAGCTTGTTCCAATTGGGGGCTGGAAACACCATATATTTT. The entire variable domain, with the rest obtained from reference TRBV5-6 and TRBJ1-3, is as follows: DAGVTQSPTHLIKTRGQQVTLRCSPKSGHDTVSWYQQALGQGPQFIFQYYEEEERQRGNFPDRFSGHQFPNYSSELNVNALLLGDSALYLCASSLFQLGAGNTIYFGEGSWLTVV.

The chain joins TRBV3-1 (or the pseudogene TRBV3-2) to TRBJ1-2; a weak D match, TRBD1 (6 bases). CDR1 LGHDT and CDR2 YNNKEL come from the germline V gene (reference sequence). With 1 base removed from V and 4 bases from J, the gap between germline ends came to 13 bases. CDR3 size: 15 residues. In nucleotides, the CDR3 is TGTGCCAGCAGCCAAGGGTGGGCAGGGGCCTATGGCTACACCTTC. It is translated as CASSQGWAGAYGYTF.

The chain couples TRBV5-1 to TRBJ1-1; unclear D gene. V dropped 3 bases and J dropped 6 bases, with 12 bases sitting between them. The CDR3 length is 13 residues. CDR1 is SGHRS and CDR2 is YFSETQ in the germline V gene. This chain's CDR3 is CASSWPDRAEAFF. The CDR3 DNA sequence: TGCGCCAGCAGCTGGCCGGATAGGGCTGAAGCTTTCTTT.

CDR3 in amino acids: CASSEFRTGFYGYTF. DNA for the CDR3: TGTGCCAGCAGTGAATTCCGAACAGGGTTCTATGGCTACACCTTC. This chain links TRBV6-1 with TRBJ1-2; D perhaps matches TRBD1 (6 bases). V dropped 2 bases and J dropped 4 bases, with 14 bases sitting between them. The CDR3 has 15 residues. Germline V lookup: CDR1 MNHNS, CDR2 SASEGT.

This chain uses TRBV6-6 with TRBJ2-3; possibly TRBD2 for D (5 bases). Germline V gene lookup returns CDR1 MNHNY and CDR2 SVGAGI (reference sequence). V was trimmed by 8 bases and J by 0 bases, leaving 9 bases between them. The CDR3 has 13 amino acids. CDR3 sequence reads: CASGLLSTDTQYF. The CDR3 DNA reads as TGTGCCAGCGGACTTTTAAGCACAGATACGCAGTATTTT.

The CDR3 DNA follows: TGTGCCAGCAGCGGACCAGGGAGCTCCTATAATTCACCCCTCCACTTT. This translates into CASSGPGSSYNSPLHF. The chain combines TRBV9 with TRBJ1-6; TRBD1 might be the D (5 bases). The CDR3 loop spans 16 amino acids. Trimming cost V 3 bases and J 0 bases, with 10 bases left between them. Germline assignment: CDR1 SGDLS and CDR2 YYNGEE.

The gene calls are TRBV25-1 and TRBJ2-5, with a tentative D call TRBD2 (6 bases). This CDR3 has 14 residues. The germline V and J ends were trimmed by 2 bases and 2 bases, with 9 bases remaining between them. Germline CDR1 MGHDK, CDR2 SYGVNS. The CDR3 reads CASSEGGNQETQYF. Written as DNA, the CDR3 is TGTGCCAGCAGTGAAGGGGGGAATCAAGAGACCCAGTACTTC.

V usage is TRBV28 and J usage is TRBJ2-7; 8 nucleotides align to TRBD2. The germline CDR1 and CDR2 sequences are MDHEN and SYDVKM. The CDR3 sequence is 13 residues long. J was trimmed by 3 bases and V by 7 bases; bases with no gene match: 5. The CDR3 spells CASTRAGVYEQYF. CDR3 nucleotides: TGTGCCAGCACACGAGCGGGGGTCTACGAGCAGTACTTC.

The V and J genes are TRBV19 and TRBJ1-5; possibly TRBD1 for D (5 bases). Trimming removed 6 bases from V and 1 base from J, with 16 bases in between. Looked up from germline, CDR1 is LNHDA and CDR2 is SQIVND (reference sequence). This CDR3 region has 16 residues. This CDR3 reads CASRPSGGVSNQPQHF. The CDR3 DNA reads as TGTGCCAGTAGGCCCTCGGGGGGGGTCAGCAATCAGCCCCAGCATTTT.

V gene TRBV5-1 combines with J gene TRBJ2-1, with 7 bases matching TRBD1. The CDR3 length is 17 residues. Losses at the gene ends were 4 bases for V and 2 bases for J; bases not matched to a gene: 12. Germline lookup yields CDR1 SGHRS and CDR2 YFSETQ. In DNA form, the CDR3 reads TGCGCCAGCAGCCCCGGGACAGCCTTCTCTCCCTACAATGAGCAGTTCTTC. Encoded protein: CASSPGTAFSPYNEQFF.